This T cell receptor (beta chain) was retrieved from a study of regulatory T cells in long-lasting Graves disease. Study conclusions and caveats: Shared public clonotypes totalled around 2,900 in persistent patients, compared with roughly 970 in new patients.

iRepertoire HTBI primers and Arm-PCR of CDR3 regions built TCR beta libraries. TCRdb redid the calling of the multiplex PCR reads with MiXCR, one entry per CDR3 protein. The sample contains 510,000 or so distinct CDR3 sequences, around 11% of which appear only once. This clonotype came up many times. Its specificity is not known. Documented time point: newly diagnosed GD, antithyroid drugs for less than 3 months. RNA extracted from PBMCs served as the sequencing template. This same sample was also part of a study on T cells in Graves' hyperthyroidism and ophthalmopathy. As that study records: Uncontrolled infection, other autoimmune disease, pregnancy or lactation excluded patients. HTBI primers were used for first-round RT-PCR of the TCR CDR3.

The material was peripheral blood mononuclear cells (PBMCs), obtained at new diagnosis, from a patient treated with antithyroid drugs. This TCR was sampled from a woman aged 25 to 39 with Graves disease.

The CDR3, as DNA: TGTGCCAGCAGTGAGCTAGCGGGCCTTAGCACAGATACGCAGTATTTT. It codes for CASSELAGLSTDTQYF. The genes are TRBV2 and TRBJ2-3; 8 nucleotides agree with TRBD2. This CDR3 has 16 amino acids. With 3 bases clipped from V and 0 bases from J, the junction kept 5 bases outside the gene matches. The germline CDR1 and CDR2 sequences are SNHLY and FYNNEI. The variable domain in full, with the rest retrieved from reference TRBV2 and TRBJ2-3, is EPEVTQTPSHQVTQMGQEVILRCVPISNHLYFYWYRQILGQKVEFLVSFYNNEISEKSEIFDDQFSVERPDGSNFTLKIRSTKLEDSAMYFCASSELAGLSTDTQYFGPGTRLTVL.